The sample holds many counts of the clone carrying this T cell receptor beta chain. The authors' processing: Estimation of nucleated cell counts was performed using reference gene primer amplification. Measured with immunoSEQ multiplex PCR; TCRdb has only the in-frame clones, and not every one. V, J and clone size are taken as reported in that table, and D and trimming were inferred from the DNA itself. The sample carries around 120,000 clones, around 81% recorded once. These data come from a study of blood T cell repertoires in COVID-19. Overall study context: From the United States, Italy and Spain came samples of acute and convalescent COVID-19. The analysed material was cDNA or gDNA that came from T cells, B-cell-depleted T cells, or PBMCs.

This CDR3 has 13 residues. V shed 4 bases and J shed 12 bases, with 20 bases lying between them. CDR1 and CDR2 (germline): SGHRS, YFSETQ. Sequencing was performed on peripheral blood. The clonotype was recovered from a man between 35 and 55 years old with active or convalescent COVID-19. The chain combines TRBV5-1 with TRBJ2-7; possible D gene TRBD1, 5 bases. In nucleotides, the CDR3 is TGCGCCAGCAGCCCGGCTACAGGTTTCTTTGTGTACTTC. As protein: CASSPATGFFVYF.